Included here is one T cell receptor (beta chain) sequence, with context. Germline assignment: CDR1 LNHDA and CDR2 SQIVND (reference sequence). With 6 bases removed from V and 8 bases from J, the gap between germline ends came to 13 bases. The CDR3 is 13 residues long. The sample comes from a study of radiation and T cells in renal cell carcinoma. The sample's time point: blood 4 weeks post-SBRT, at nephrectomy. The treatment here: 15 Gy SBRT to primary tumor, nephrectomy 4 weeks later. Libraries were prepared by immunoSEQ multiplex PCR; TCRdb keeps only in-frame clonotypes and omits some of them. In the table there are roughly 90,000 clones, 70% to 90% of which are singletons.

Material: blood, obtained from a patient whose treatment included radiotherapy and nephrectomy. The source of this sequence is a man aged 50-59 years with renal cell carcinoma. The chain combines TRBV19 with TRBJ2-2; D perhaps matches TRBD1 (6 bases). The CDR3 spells CASRGQGVGELFF. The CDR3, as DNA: TGTGCCAGTAGGGGACAAGGGGTAGGGGAGCTGTTTTTT.